Here is one T cell receptor (beta chain) with its context. Its specificity is not known. CDR3 size: 14 residues. After removal of 2 bases from V and 4 bases from J, the junction contained 2 bases not matched to a gene. The sample belongs to a study of response to subunit inactivated influenza vaccine. Whole-study results and caveats: The authors suggested that every seasonal influenza vaccination recruits few new T cells.

TCRdb recomputed calls from the RT-PCR reads with MiXCR, one row per CDR3 protein. The table shows hundreds of thousands of distinct CDR3 sequences, with approximately 21% occurring only once. The TCR sequence derives from a man between 50 and 75 years old who received an inactivated influenza vaccine. This sample comprised PBMCs from blood, obtained less than 22 months after vaccination. The J gene is TRBJ2-7, the V gene TRBV12-3 or TRBV12-4; 10 bases are shared with TRBD1. The DNA of the CDR3 is TGTGCCAGCAGTTTAACGGGACAGGGGTACGAGCAGTACTTC. This translates into CASSLTGQGYEQYF.